This T cell receptor (beta chain) was documented in a study of T cells after posttransplantation cyclophosphamide. Data came from immunoSEQ multiplex PCR; TCRdb stores just in-frame clones and leaves some out. Of 9,000 to 15,000 clones detected, 70% to 90% appear once; the ten largest clones hold about 4%. The CDR3 consists of 12 residues. Deletions cut 4 bases from V and 7 bases from J, with 11 bases between. Looked up from germline, CDR1 is SNHLY and CDR2 is FYNNEI. Methotrexate plus calcineurin inhibitor accompanied controls' myeloablative marrow transplants; sampling was 1 year later. The chain is built from TRBV2 and TRBJ2-7, with D possibly being TRBD1 (5 bases). The source of this sequence is a male patient between 25 and 39 years old who received an allogeneic stem cell transplant from an unrelated donor, was CMV-positive, and had acute GVHD only. The graft donor may account for some of the T cells. Here the sequenced sample was PBMCs, taken less than 400 days after allogeneic stem cell transplant with calcineurin inhibitor and methotrexate. This CDR3 is CASSGQSGEQYF. The CDR3 DNA reads as TGTGCCAGCAGTGGACAGTCGGGTGAGCAGTACTTC.